The 14 T cell receptor beta chains reported below all come from one sample, sequenced in a study of response to subunit inactivated influenza vaccine. Via MiXCR, TCRdb re-called the RT-PCR reads, giving one row per CDR3 protein. The sample holds approximately 700,000 distinct CDR3 sequences; around 14% are singletons and the top ten take 5.5% to 8%. Sample: PBMCs from blood, taken 14 to 15 days before vaccination. These receptors all stem from a man aged 45-65 years who received an inactivated influenza vaccine.

In this sample, this clonotype turned up a few times. This chain connects TRBV5-1 to TRBJ2-3; 7 bases agree with TRBD2. CDR1 SGHRS and CDR2 YFSETQ come from the germline V gene. The CDR3 runs 14 residues. Trimming at V came to 2 bases and at J to 5 bases, leaving 5 bases not matched to a gene. The chain's CDR3 is CASSLAGSLDTQYF. The CDR3 coding sequence is TGCGCCAGCAGCTTAGCGGGAAGTTTAGATACGCAGTATTTT. Together with reference TRBV5-1 and TRBJ2-3, the CDR3 gives the full variable domain: KAGVTQTPRYLIKTRGQQVTLSCSPISGHRSVSWYQQTPGQGLQFLFEYFSETQRNKGNFPGRFSGRQFSNSRSEMNVSTLELGDSALYLCASSLAGSLDTQYFGPGTRLTVL.

This chain uses TRBV7-2 with TRBJ2-7; tentatively, D is TRBD1 (7 bases). Germline CDR1 reads SGHTA; CDR2 reads FQGNSA. V gave up 3 bases and J gave up 6 bases, with 12 bases separating them. The CDR3 loop spans 13 amino acids. The CDR3 sequence is CASSFGGGSEQYF. In nucleotides, the CDR3 is TGTGCCAGCAGCTTTGGAGGGGGCAGCGAGCAGTACTTC.

The chain links TRBV5-1 to TRBJ2-1; TRBD2 is a possible D gene (7 bases). The germline V and J ends were trimmed by 7 bases and 7 bases, with 21 bases remaining between them. The CDR3 has 15 amino acids. Germline CDR1 reads SGHRS; CDR2 reads YFSETQ. CDR3: CASSPLSGGVNEQFF. In DNA, the CDR3 is TGCGCCAGCTCCCCCCTTTCGGGGGGCGTAAATGAGCAGTTCTTC.

This clonotype has a handful of counts. The chain employs TRBV27 and TRBJ2-1; 12 bases align to TRBD2. V dropped 2 bases and J dropped 7; count of bases not matched to a gene: 6. The CDR3 runs to 16 residues. Per the germline V gene, CDR1 is MNHEY and CDR2 is SMNVEV (reference sequence). The CDR3 reads CASSLRALAGGNEQFF. In DNA form, the CDR3 reads TGTGCCAGCAGTTTACGGGCACTAGCGGGAGGTAATGAGCAGTTCTTC.

Many counts were recorded for this clonotype. The rearrangement links TRBV9 to TRBJ2-1, with 10 bases identical to TRBD1. The CDR3 length is 14 residues. The V gene end was trimmed by 3 bases and the J gene end by 6 bases; junction bases not matched to a gene: 3. Germline values: CDR1 SGDLS, CDR2 YYNGEE. In nucleotides, the CDR3 is TGTGCCAGCAGCGCCGGGACAGGGGCCAATGAGCAGTTCTTC. It specifies CASSAGTGANEQFF.

CDR3 residues: CASGPTAGEQYF. The CDR3, as DNA: TGTGCCAGTGGCCCCACAGCGGGTGAGCAGTACTTC. The V call is TRBV25-1, the J call TRBJ2-7, with D maybe TRBD2 (6 bases). The germline V and J ends were trimmed by 9 bases and 7 bases, with 16 bases remaining between them. Germline CDR1 and CDR2: MGHDK and SYGVNS. The CDR3 spans 12 residues.

V gene TRBV29-1 combines with J gene TRBJ2-2; D perhaps matches TRBD1 (6 bases). The CDR3 is made up of 15 amino acids. Trimming removed 6 bases from V and 3 bases from J, with 17 bases in between. Germline-derived CDR1 and CDR2 are SQVTM and ANQGSEA. The CDR3 nucleotides are TGCAGCGTCCAAGACGGGACAAGCTACACCGGGGAGCTGTTTTTT. Translation: CSVQDGTSYTGELFF.

J is TRBJ2-4 and V is TRBV9; D is perhaps TRBD2 (6 bases). CDR1 SGDLS and CDR2 YYNGEE come from the germline V gene. The CDR3 has 16 residues. Trimming shortened V by 0 bases and J by 2 bases, and 12 bases separated the two germline ends. CDR3 sequence (DNA): TGTGCCAGCAGCGTAGTGCCTAGCGCTACCAAAAACATTCAGTACTTC. It translates to CASSVVPSATKNIQYF.

This clonotype was seen repeatedly, ten times or more. The V call is TRBV7-3, the J call TRBJ2-2, with D possibly matching TRBD1 (6 bases). Trimming took 1 base from V and 5 from J, leaving 14 bases between them. Germline CDR1 SGHTA, CDR2 FQGTGA. The CDR3 totals 16 residues. DNA for the CDR3: TGTGCCAGCAGCTTAATGGGCAGGGGCGGAACCGGGGAGCTGTTTTTT. Protein: CASSLMGRGGTGELFF.

This clonotype was seen a few times. V gene TRBV29-1 combines with J gene TRBJ1-1; D ambiguous. The length of the CDR3 is 12 residues. The V gene's germline CDR1 is SQVTM and CDR2 ANQGSEA. Trimming pared 4 bases from V and 4 bases from J, leaving 10 bases between. The CDR3 sequence: CSVGSRSTEAFF. CDR3 nucleotides: TGCAGCGTTGGAAGTAGGTCCACTGAAGCTTTCTTT.

A few counts support this clonotype. The CDR3 region is CSARASPFLAGVNTDTQYF. CDR3 DNA sequence: TGCAGTGCTAGAGCCTCCCCCTTTTTGGCGGGGGTGAACACAGATACGCAGTATTTT. The chain has TRBV20-1 and TRBJ2-3; 7 positions agree with TRBD2. The CDR3 has 19 amino acids. In germline, CDR1 is DFQATT, CDR2 SNEGSKA (reference sequence). Losses at the gene ends were 1 base for V and 2 bases for J; bases not matched to a gene: 18.

This clonotype was detected only a few times. The chain couples TRBV11-2 to TRBJ2-2, with TRBD2 matching 10 bases. The CDR3 consists of 15 residues. The J segment lost 5 bases and the V segment lost 6 bases, leaving 6 bases of the junction unmatched. Per germline, CDR1 SGHAT and CDR2 FQNNGV. Written as DNA, the CDR3 is TGTGCCAGCAGGCGACCGGGACTAGCGACCGGGGAGCTGTTTTTT. This encodes CASRRPGLATGELFF.

This chain uses TRBV7-9 with TRBJ2-1; tentative D call: TRBD2 (6 bases). This CDR3 has 14 amino acids. The V gene lost 6 bases and the J gene lost 5 bases, with 14 bases spanning the gap. Germline loops: CDR1 SEHNR, CDR2 FQNEAQ (reference sequence). CDR3 bases: TGTGCCAGCAGTCCCCAAGCGGGTAACAATGAGCAGTTCTTC. Translation gives CASSPQAGNNEQFF.

The sample holds a few counts of this clonotype. The rearrangement joins TRBV4-2 to TRBJ1-1; D perhaps matches TRBD1 (5 bases). The ends were cut back, 0 bases at V and 5 bases at J, with 16 bases in the middle. The CDR3 length is 16 residues. Germline-derived CDR1 and CDR2 are LGHNA and YNFKEQ. The CDR3 sequence: CASSQDHRDGWTEAFF. Here the CDR3 DNA reads TGTGCCAGCAGCCAAGACCATAGGGACGGATGGACTGAAGCTTTCTTT.